The 30 T cell receptor beta chains below all came from one sample that was sequenced in a study of T cell repertoires in cytomegalovirus infection. TCRdb fed the reads into MiXCR, producing one record per CDR3 protein. The data contain approximately 150,000 distinct CDR3 sequences, roughly 22% of them singletons. Antigens for these TCRs are unknown. The sample in question was CD8+ T cells from cultured PBMCs, obtained from culture after CMV antigen stimulation. Source of these receptors: a human donor in good health (CMV status not recorded). Some clones in this sample may be carry-over from other donors' samples.

The chain employs TRBV7-2 and TRBJ2-5; 9 bases fit TRBD1. The germline gives CDR1 SGHTA, CDR2 FQGNSA. Trimming took 5 bases from V and 0 from J; bases not matched to a gene: 10. The CDR3 covers 17 residues. In DNA, the CDR3 is TGTGCCAGCAGCCCACGGACAGGGGCCTCTTACCAAGAGACCCAGTACTTC. It is translated as CASSPRTGASYQETQYF.

This clonotype was counted between two and nine times. The chain links TRBV2 to TRBJ2-7; D possibly corresponds to TRBD2 (5 bases). This CDR3 contains 16 residues. The germline gives CDR1 SNHLY, CDR2 FYNNEI. CDR3 region: CASTEGMSGASYEQYF. CDR3 bases: TGTGCTTCAACTGAGGGTATGAGCGGAGCCTCCTACGAGCAGTACTTC.

The table lists this clonotype with a few counts. The chain couples TRBV10-3 to TRBJ1-2; TRBD1 matches at 10 bases. J lost 3 bases, V lost 4 bases, and 8 bases had no gene match. This CDR3 is 16 amino acids long. CDR1 and CDR2 (germline): ENHRY, SYGVKD. CDR3 residues: CAISGAGTGVDYGYTF. CDR3 in DNA: TGTGCCATCAGTGGAGCCGGGACAGGGGTTGACTATGGCTACACCTTC.

This chain uses TRBV6-6 with TRBJ1-2; D gene uncertain. CDR3 length: 13 residues. CDR1 MNHNY and CDR2 SVGAGI come from the germline V gene (reference sequence). Trimming removed 2 bases at V and 4 bases at J, with 8 bases between. The CDR3 DNA reads TGTGCCAGCAGTTACGGAGGAGTCTATGGCTACACCTTC. Residues: CASSYGGVYGYTF.

This clonotype appeared a few times. V and J are TRBV3-1 and TRBJ2-2, with D possibly called TRBD1 or TRBD2 (5 bases each). CDR3 length: 18 amino acids. Germline V gives CDR1 LGHDT, CDR2 YNNKEL (reference sequence). The V end was cut by 0 bases, the J end by 6 bases, with 20 bases between. The CDR3 bases are TGTGCCAGCAGCCAAGATGGGGCAGTACTCTTCGGGGCCGGGGAGCTGTTTTTT. It specifies CASSQDGAVLFGAGELFF.

The J gene is TRBJ1-2, the V gene TRBV9; TRBD1 matches 7 bases. The length of the CDR3 is 20 residues. J was trimmed by 0 bases and V by 0 bases; bases with no gene match: 17. Germline V gene sequence: CDR1 SGDLS, CDR2 YYNGEE. In DNA form, the CDR3 reads TGTGCCAGCAGCGTAGAGAGGGGGACAGAGTCTAGACCAACTAACTATGGCTACACCTTC. It specifies CASSVERGTESRPTNYGYTF.

This clonotype was found a few times. This sequence joins TRBV7-8 and TRBJ2-7; 7 bases agree with TRBD1. Germline loops: CDR1 SGHVS, CDR2 FQNEAQ. The CDR3 is made up of 13 amino acids. With V trimmed by 7 bases and J by 2 bases, 5 bases remained unmatched. CDR3 DNA: TGTGCCAGCACCCACAGGGGCGCCTACGAGCAGTACTTC. Its protein product is CASTHRGAYEQYF. Full variable domain (missing parts from reference TRBV7-8 and TRBJ2-7): GAGVSQSPRYKVAKRGQDVALRCDPISGHVSLFWYQQALGQGPEFLTYFQNEAQLDKSGLPSDRFFAERPEGSVSTLKIQRTQQEDSAVYLCASTHRGAYEQYFGPGTRLTVT.

This clonotype has only a few counts. V gene TRBV7-6 combines with J gene TRBJ2-3; 7 positions agree with TRBD2. Germline CDR1 is SGHVS and CDR2 is FNYEAQ. The CDR3 runs 20 residues. The junction had 19 bases not matched to a gene; V was cut back by 1 base and J by 3 bases. The CDR3 DNA reads TGTGCCAGCAGCTTAGAGGGGATTCTGATTGGGGGGGGGTTTACAGATACGCAGTATTTT. This translates into CASSLEGILIGGGFTDTQYF.

This clonotype was detected a few times. The chain is built from TRBV9 and TRBJ1-5; 8 bases fit TRBD1. V lost 0 bases, J lost 7 bases, and 6 bases stayed unmatched. This CDR3 is built from 15 residues. Germline V lookup: CDR1 SGDLS, CDR2 YYNGEE. DNA for the CDR3: TGTGCCAGCAGCGTAGACCCGACAGGGGAACAGCCCCAGCATTTT. Its protein product is CASSVDPTGEQPQHF.

This clonotype was picked up a small number of times. CDR3 loop: CASSQLLLPSNYGYTF. CDR3 sequence (DNA): TGCGCCAGCAGCCAACTTCTACTACCCAGCAACTATGGCTACACCTTC. The V call is TRBV4-1, the J call TRBJ1-2; no clear D. From germline, CDR1 is MGHRA and CDR2 YSYEKL. The CDR3 covers 16 residues. V lost 2 bases and J 2 bases, leaving 15 bases between the germline ends.

This clonotype is labeled medium-sized. The rearrangement uses TRBV7-2 and TRBJ1-1; 12 bases line up with TRBD1. Germline trimming cut 5 bases from V and 5 bases from J; bases unmatched to any gene: 12. CDR1 is SGHTA, CDR2 FQGNSA, per germline. This CDR3 is built from 17 residues. The CDR3: CASSAWDRGRRGTEAFF. CDR3 sequence (DNA): TGTGCCAGCAGCGCCTGGGACAGGGGGCGCCGGGGGACTGAAGCTTTCTTT.

This clonotype has only a few counts. The chain joins TRBV7-9 to TRBJ1-2; 11 bases agree with TRBD1. In germline, CDR1 is SEHNR, CDR2 FQNEAQ (reference sequence). There are 15 residues in the CDR3. Trimming removed 3 bases from V and 6 bases from J; junction bases left unmatched: 6. Here the CDR3 reads CASSFWTGGENGYTF. CDR3 coding DNA: TGTGCCAGCAGCTTTTGGACAGGGGGCGAGAATGGCTACACCTTC.

This clonotype showed up just a few times. CDR3 in DNA: TGTGCCAGCAGCATACCCGGGACAGGGATGTCCTACGAGCAGTACTTC. It encodes CASSIPGTGMSYEQYF. The V gene is TRBV7-2, the J gene TRBJ2-7; TRBD1 agrees at 9 bases. Germline loops: CDR1 SGHTA, CDR2 FQGNSA. This CDR3 region has 16 residues. V shed 5 bases, J shed 1 base, and the junction held 9 bases outside the gene matches.

This clonotype was observed at least ten times. CDR3 sequence reads: CASSSNAVNEQYV. The CDR3 coding sequence is TGTGCCAGCAGCTCCAATGCGGTCAACGAGCAGTACGTC. The chain employs TRBV7-6 and TRBJ2-7; D is unresolved. CDR1 and CDR2 (germline): SGHVS, FNYEAQ. This CDR3 region has 13 residues. Trimming removed 4 bases at V and 5 bases at J, with 12 bases between.

The genes are TRBV11-1 and TRBJ1-2; 7 nucleotides match TRBD1. V shed 5 bases and J 2 bases; nucleotides not matched to a gene: 5. This CDR3 has 14 amino acids. Germline V CDR1 and CDR2: SGHAT, FQDESV (reference sequence). The CDR3 here is CASSHMDRNYGYTF. The CDR3 bases are TGTGCCAGCAGCCATATGGACAGGAACTATGGCTACACCTTC. Complete variable domain (other parts from reference TRBV11-1 and TRBJ1-2): EAEVAQSPRYKITEKSQAVAFWCDPISGHATLYWYRQILGQGPELLVQFQDESVVDDSQLPKDRFSAERLKGVDSTLKIQPAELGDSAMYLCASSHMDRNYGYTFGSGTRLTVV.

This clonotype came up many times. The chain uses TRBV11-2 and TRBJ1-5; D is ambiguous. This CDR3 comprises 15 residues. The V end was cut by 1 base, the J end by 1 base, with 8 bases between. The V gene's germline CDR1 is SGHAT and CDR2 FQNNGV. Here the CDR3 reads CASSLGRLSNQPQHF. The CDR3 DNA sequence: TGTGCCAGCAGCTTAGGGAGACTAAGCAATCAGCCCCAGCATTTT.

This clonotype was detected a few times. This sequence joins TRBV6-2 or TRBV6-3 and TRBJ1-5; D uncertain. The CDR3 extends over 12 amino acids. V gave up 2 bases and J gave up 4 bases, with 3 bases separating them. The germline V gene has CDR1 MNHEY and CDR2 SVGEGT. The CDR3 DNA sequence: TGTGCCAGCAGTTACCGGAATCAGCCCCAGCATTTT. Its protein is CASSYRNQPQHF.

This clonotype was seen only a few times. In DNA form, the CDR3 reads TGTGCCAGTAGTCTCCCGGGACTGGGAACTGGTACGCAGTATTTT. Residues: CASSLPGLGTGTQYF. The chain joins TRBV19 to TRBJ2-3, with D maybe TRBD2 (6 bases). The CDR3 loop spans 15 amino acids. V gave up 5 bases and J gave up 8 bases, with 20 bases separating them. Germline V gene sequence: CDR1 LNHDA, CDR2 SQIVND (reference sequence).

CDR3 nucleotides: TGTGCCAGCAGCTCGGACATGCTCTACGAGCAGTACTTC. Protein product: CASSSDMLYEQYF. V usage is TRBV7-9 and J usage is TRBJ2-7, with D maybe TRBD1 (5 bases). V was shortened by 4 bases and J by 3 bases, with 10 bases between the two germline ends. Germline V lookup: CDR1 SEHNR, CDR2 FQNEAQ (reference sequence). This CDR3 is built from 13 residues.

As for this clonotype: A read error may be the cause here, since a much bigger clone is one base away. The V and J genes are TRBV18 and TRBJ2-3; the match to TRBD2 covers 9 bases. Germline V gene data show CDR1 as KGHSH and CDR2 as LQKENI. This CDR3 is built from 19 residues. Germline trimming cut 4 bases from V and 0 bases from J; bases unmatched to any gene: 14. This CDR3 is CASSLRTSEGALSTDTQYF. In nucleotides, the CDR3 is TGTGCCAGCTCACTTCGGACTAGCGAGGGGGCACTGAGCACAGATACGCAGTATTTT.

Comments on this clonotype: An end of the junction does not agree with germline; a read error may underlie this. The chain employs TRBV7-6 and TRBJ1-2; no definite D call. Germline V gene lookup returns CDR1 SGHVS and CDR2 FNYEAQ. This CDR3 contains 13 residues. The CDR3 region is CASSPPLDYGYSF. CDR3 DNA sequence: TGTGCCAGCAGCCCGCCGTTGGACTATGGCTACTCCTTC.

This rearrangement joins TRBV6-1 to TRBJ2-5; D is unresolved. Per germline, CDR1 MNHNS and CDR2 SASEGT. Trimming removed 2 bases from V and 2 bases from J, with 9 bases in between. CDR3 size: 14 residues. CDR3 sequence reads: CASSEWRIQETQYF. The CDR3 DNA is TGTGCCAGCAGTGAATGGCGGATTCAAGAGACCCAGTACTTC.

This clonotype was detected a few times. This chain links TRBV6-2 or TRBV6-3 with TRBJ2-6; D unresolved. The germline CDR1 and CDR2 sequences are MNHEY and SVGEGT. The length of the CDR3 is 14 residues. Trimming left V 4 bases short and J 0 bases short, with 4 bases between. Here the CDR3 reads CASSLVSGANVLTF. The CDR3 DNA reads as TGTGCCAGCAGTTTGGTCTCTGGGGCCAACGTCCTGACTTTC.

About this clonotype itself: The junction differs from germline at one of its ends, possibly a read error. The gene calls are TRBV7-7 and TRBJ2-5, with D tentatively TRBD2 (5 bases). Per the germline V gene, CDR1 is SSHAT and CDR2 is FNYEAQ (reference sequence). CDR3 length equals 17 residues. This CDR3 reads CASSLTRDGLTQETQYF. CDR3 DNA: TGTGCTAGCAGCTTAACTCGAGACGGACTCACCCAAGAGACCCAGTACTTC.

The V gene is TRBV7-2, the J gene TRBJ1-2, with unresolved D. V gave up 4 bases and J gave up 4 bases, with 10 bases separating them. Germline CDR1 reads SGHTA; CDR2 reads FQGNSA. The CDR3 consists of 13 residues. The CDR3 is CASSSGWGYGYTF. The CDR3 DNA reads TGTGCCAGCAGCTCCGGCTGGGGCTATGGCTACACCTTC.

This clonotype was observed a handful of times. This chain uses TRBV7-2 with TRBJ2-5, with unresolved D. CDR3 size: 14 residues. Between the trimmed V and J ends, which lost 1 base and 0 bases, there was a span of 6 bases. Germline CDR1 reads SGHTA; CDR2 reads FQGNSA. The CDR3 is CASSLVEYQETQYF. The CDR3 DNA sequence: TGTGCCAGCAGCTTAGTAGAATACCAAGAGACCCAGTACTTC. The full variable domain, rest sourced from reference TRBV7-2 and TRBJ2-5, is GAGVSQSPSNKVTEKGKDVELRCDPISGHTALYWYRQSLGQGLEFLIYFQGNSAPDKSGLPSDRFSAERTGGSVSTLTIQRTQQEDSAVYLCASSLVEYQETQYFGPGTRLLVL.

The rearrangement joins TRBV19 to TRBJ1-1; D is uncertain. V was shortened by 5 bases and J by 2 bases, with 9 bases between the two germline ends. The CDR3 totals 13 residues. CDR1 is LNHDA and CDR2 is SQIVND in the germline V gene (reference sequence). The CDR3 DNA reads as TGTGCCAGTAGTGTGTTCCAAAACACTGAAGCTTTCTTT. Its protein is CASSVFQNTEAFF.

The rearrangement joins TRBV7-6 to TRBJ2-7; possible D gene TRBD1, 6 bases. The V and J ends lost 4 bases and 2 bases respectively, with 9 bases between them. Germline V lookup: CDR1 SGHVS, CDR2 FNYEAQ. The CDR3 loop spans 13 amino acids. The CDR3 region is CASSSTGPYEQYF. In nucleotides, the CDR3 is TGTGCCAGCAGCTCGACAGGCCCCTACGAGCAGTACTTC.

This clonotype was counted only a few times. The J gene is TRBJ2-1, the V gene TRBV7-2; D remains unclear. The CDR3 consists of 13 residues. V was trimmed by 2 bases and J by 7 bases, leaving 9 bases between them. Per germline, CDR1 SGHTA and CDR2 FQGNSA. As DNA, the CDR3 is TGTGCCAGCAGCTTATGGGCCAATAATGAGCAGTTCTTC. This encodes CASSLWANNEQFF.

This clonotype was seen only a few times. This chain joins TRBV6-5 and TRBJ1-1; D may be TRBD1 (5 bases). The CDR3 spans 18 residues. Germline values: CDR1 MNHEY, CDR2 SVGAGI. The V end lost 8 bases, the J end lost 3 bases, and 28 bases lay between the germline ends. As DNA, the CDR3 is TGTGCCAGCCGAAAGCGGGTCAGGGTAACCCTGAAGGACACTGAAGCTTTCTTT. Its protein product is CASRKRVRVTLKDTEAFF.